This TCR beta chain was sequenced during a study of PD-1 blockade in classical Hodgkin lymphoma. Study findings and constraints: Healthy donors reportedly exceeded newly diagnosed patients in baseline TCR diversity. Undefined causes, possibly disease activity or prior therapy, underlie the repertoire differences.

As to time point: newly diagnosed, previously untreated cHL patient sample. By magnetic negative selection, CD4+ T cells were purified from thawed PBMCs. The CDR3 consists of 16 residues. V shed 2 bases and J shed 1 base, with 12 bases lying between them. Germline CDR1 and CDR2: LNHDA and SQIVND (reference sequence). Points on this clone: What it recognizes is unknown.

Generated by immunoSEQ multiplex PCR, the TCRdb table keeps only in-frame clones and is missing some. Of fewer than 40,000 clones listed, around 89% are singletons. This TCR was recovered from a human donor with classical Hodgkin lymphoma. This chain uses TRBV19 with TRBJ2-1; D unresolved. The sequenced material came from CD4+ T cells from blood. CDR3 protein: CASSISPASSYNEQFF. The CDR3 DNA sequence: TGTGCCAGTAGTATATCTCCAGCGAGTTCCTACAATGAGCAGTTCTTC.